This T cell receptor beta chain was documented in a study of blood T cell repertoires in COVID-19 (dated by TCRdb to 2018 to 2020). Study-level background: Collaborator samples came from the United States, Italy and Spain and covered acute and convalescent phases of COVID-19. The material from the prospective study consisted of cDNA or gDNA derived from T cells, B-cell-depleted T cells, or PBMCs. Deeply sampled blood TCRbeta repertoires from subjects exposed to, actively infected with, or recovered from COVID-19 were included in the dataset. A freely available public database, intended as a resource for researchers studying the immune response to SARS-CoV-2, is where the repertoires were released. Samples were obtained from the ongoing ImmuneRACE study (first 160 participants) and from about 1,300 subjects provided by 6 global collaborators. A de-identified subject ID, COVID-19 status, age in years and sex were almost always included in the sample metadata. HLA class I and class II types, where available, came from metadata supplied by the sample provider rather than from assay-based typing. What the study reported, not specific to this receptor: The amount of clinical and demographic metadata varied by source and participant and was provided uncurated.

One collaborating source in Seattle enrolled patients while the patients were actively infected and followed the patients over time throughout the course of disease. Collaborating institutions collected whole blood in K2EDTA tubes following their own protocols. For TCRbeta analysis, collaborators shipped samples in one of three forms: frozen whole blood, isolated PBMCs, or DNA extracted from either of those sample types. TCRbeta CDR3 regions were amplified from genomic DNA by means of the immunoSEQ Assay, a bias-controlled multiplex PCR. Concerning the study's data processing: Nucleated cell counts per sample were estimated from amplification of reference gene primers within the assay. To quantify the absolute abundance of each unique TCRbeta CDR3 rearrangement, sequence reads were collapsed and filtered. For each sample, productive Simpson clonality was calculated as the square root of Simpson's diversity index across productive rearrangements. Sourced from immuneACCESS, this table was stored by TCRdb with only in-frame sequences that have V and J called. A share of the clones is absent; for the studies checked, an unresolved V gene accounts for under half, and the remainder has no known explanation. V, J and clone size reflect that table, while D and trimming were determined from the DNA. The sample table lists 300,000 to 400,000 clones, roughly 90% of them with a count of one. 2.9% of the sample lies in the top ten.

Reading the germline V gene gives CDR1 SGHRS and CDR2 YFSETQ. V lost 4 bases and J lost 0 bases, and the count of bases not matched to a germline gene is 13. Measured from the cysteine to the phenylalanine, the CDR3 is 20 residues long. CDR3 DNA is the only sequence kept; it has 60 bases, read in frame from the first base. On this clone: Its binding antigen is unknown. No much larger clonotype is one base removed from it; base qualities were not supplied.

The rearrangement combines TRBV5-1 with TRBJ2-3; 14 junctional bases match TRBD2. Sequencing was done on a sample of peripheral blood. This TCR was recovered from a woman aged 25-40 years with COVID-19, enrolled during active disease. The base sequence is TGCGCCAGCAGCAGAAGTGGGACTAGCGGGAGAACCACTAGCACAGATACGCAGTATTTT. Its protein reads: CASSRSGTSGRTTSTDTQYF.